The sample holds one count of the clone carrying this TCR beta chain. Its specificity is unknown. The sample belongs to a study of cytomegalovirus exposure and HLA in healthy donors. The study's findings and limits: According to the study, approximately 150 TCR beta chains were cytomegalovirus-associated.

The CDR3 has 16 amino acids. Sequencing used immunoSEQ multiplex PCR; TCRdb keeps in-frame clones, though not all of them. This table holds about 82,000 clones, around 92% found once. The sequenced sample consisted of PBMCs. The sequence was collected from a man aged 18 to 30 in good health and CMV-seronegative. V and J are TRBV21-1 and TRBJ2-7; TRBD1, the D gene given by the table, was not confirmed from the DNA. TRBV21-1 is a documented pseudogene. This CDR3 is CASSKRSRDRVDEQYF. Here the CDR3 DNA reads TGTGCCAGCAGCAAAAGGTCCCGGGACAGGGTAGACGAGCAGTACTTC.